The text below deals with one T cell receptor beta chain. What it binds is unknown. These data belong to a study of Ad26.COV2.S vaccination and SARS-CoV-2 variants. CDR1 and CDR2 (germline): MNHEY, SMNVEV (reference sequence). The length of the CDR3 is 15 residues. V was shortened by 4 bases and J by 0 bases, with 13 bases between the two germline ends. Repertoires were generated with immunoSEQ multiplex PCR, while TCRdb's copy carries only in-frame clones and drops some. Here the sample spans some 420,000 clones, roughly 90% being singletons. Treatment reported: approximately 18 received Ad26.COV2.S at low or high dose, single or two shots; roughly five received placebo; per-sample allocation not given. Sampling occurred on day 63 after the first vaccine or placebo injection. An adult aged 18-55 years in Boston served as the donor. General study points: Vaccinees and placebo recipients showed similar non-spike TCR breadth.

This clonotype was sampled from a person between 18 and 65 years old who received the Ad26.COV2.S COVID-19 vaccine or a placebo. Specimen: peripheral blood, collected in a trial of Ad26.COV2.S vaccine versus placebo. The chain combines TRBV27 with TRBJ2-7; D possibly matches TRBD1 or TRBD2 (5 bases each). The CDR3 nucleotides are TGTGCCAGCAGTTACGTCGGGACGGGCTCCTACGAGCAGTACTTC. Amino acids: CASSYVGTGSYEQYF.